The next 16 T cell receptor beta chains were all read from a single sample in a study of blood T cell repertoires in COVID-19. TCRdb's copy holds only in-frame clones and misses some; the assay was immunoSEQ multiplex PCR. The table has 58,000 or so clones, about 74% seen once. The specimen was peripheral blood. These receptors were collected from a woman older than 75 with acute or convalescent COVID-19.

The rearrangement uses TRBV10-3 and TRBJ1-5, with TRBD1 matching 7 bases. Germline V gene data show CDR1 as ENHRY and CDR2 as SYGVKD. The CDR3 totals 12 residues. J gave up 5 bases and V 10 bases, and 5 bases lay outside the gene matches. The CDR3 spells CATAGTDQPQHF. Written as DNA, the CDR3 is TGTGCCACCGCCGGGACAGATCAGCCCCAGCATTTT.

The gene calls are TRBV29-1 and TRBJ2-2, with D possibly matching TRBD1 (5 bases). V was clipped by 6 bases and J by 5 bases, with 13 bases between them. Per germline, CDR1 SQVTM and CDR2 ANQGSEA. This CDR3 spans 13 amino acids. CDR3 residues: CSVEPRVTGELFF. The CDR3, as DNA: TGCAGCGTAGAACCCAGGGTAACCGGGGAGCTGTTTTTT.

In its sample, this clone was seen many times. V and J are TRBV7-8 and TRBJ1-5; tentatively, D is TRBD1 (6 bases). Germline lookup yields CDR1 SGHVS and CDR2 FQNEAQ. The CDR3 has 15 residues. The germline V and J ends were trimmed by 0 bases and 5 bases, with 11 bases remaining between them. CDR3 nucleotides: TGTGCCAGCAGCTTAGCGGGGACAACCCATCAGCCCCAGCATTTT. As protein: CASSLAGTTHQPQHF.

The chain links TRBV30 to TRBJ2-3, with a tentative D call TRBD1 (5 bases). V lost 3 bases, J lost 1 base, and 8 bases lay in between. Germline lookup yields CDR1 GTSNPN and CDR2 SVGIG (reference sequence). The CDR3 loop spans 13 amino acids. As DNA, the CDR3 is TGTGCCTGGAGGGTACAGGGCACAGATACGCAGTATTTT. This sequence encodes CAWRVQGTDTQYF.

The J gene is TRBJ1-4, the V gene TRBV3-1 (or the pseudogene TRBV3-2), with 7 positions matching TRBD1. The V and J ends lost 4 bases and 2 bases, in that order; junction bases with no gene match: 1. CDR1 is LGHDT and CDR2 is YNNKEL in the germline V gene (reference sequence). CDR3 length equals 14 residues. CDR3 nucleotide sequence: TGTGCCAGCAGCCCGGGACAGACTAATGAAAAACTGTTTTTT. Protein: CASSPGQTNEKLFF.

The chain is built from TRBV6-2 or TRBV6-3 and TRBJ2-7; TRBD2 matches at 12 bases. The CDR3 has 15 amino acids. V was pared by 0 bases and J by 4 bases, with 1 base of the junction left unmatched. Germline V CDR1 and CDR2: MNHEY, SVGEGT. CDR3 sequence: CASSYSTSGRYEQYF. In DNA, the CDR3 is TGTGCCAGCAGTTACTCGACTAGCGGGAGATACGAGCAGTACTTC.

The chain has TRBV19 and TRBJ1-1; 11 bases are shared with TRBD1. Germline loops: CDR1 LNHDA, CDR2 SQIVND (reference sequence). The length of the CDR3 is 14 residues. Trimming removed 8 bases from V and 7 bases from J; junction bases left unmatched: 9. Here the CDR3 DNA reads TGTGCCAGTGGACCCCGGGACAGGGGGGGTGAAGCTTTCTTT. Its protein is CASGPRDRGGEAFF.

V and J are TRBV2 and TRBJ2-5, with a tentative D call TRBD1 (6 bases). From germline, CDR1 is SNHLY and CDR2 FYNNEI. This CDR3 is 14 amino acids long. V lost 7 bases and J 5 bases, leaving 17 bases between the germline ends. CDR3 sequence: CASKHRDGIETQYF. The CDR3 DNA reads as TGTGCCAGCAAACACAGGGATGGAATTGAGACCCAGTACTTC. The entire variable domain, with the rest obtained from reference TRBV2 and TRBJ2-5, is as follows: EPEVTQTPSHQVTQMGQEVILRCVPISNHLYFYWYRQILGQKVEFLVSFYNNEISEKSEIFDDQFSVERPDGSNFTLKIRSTKLEDSAMYFCASKHRDGIETQYFGPGTRLLVL.

The genes are TRBV28 and TRBJ2-3; 8 bases fit TRBD1. With 7 bases clipped from V and 5 bases from J, the junction kept 8 bases outside the gene matches. Germline assignment: CDR1 MDHEN and CDR2 SYDVKM. The CDR3 is 14 amino acids. This CDR3 reads CASTPDRVEDTQYF. The CDR3 nucleotides read TGTGCCAGCACCCCGGACAGGGTGGAAGATACGCAGTATTTT.

On this clone: One end of the junction varies from germline; a read error may be responsible. The CDR3 protein is CASSESWQGDSRF. CDR3 sequence (DNA): TGTGCCAGCAGTGAATCTTGGCAGGGGGACAGTAGGTTT. The gene calls are TRBV6-1 and TRBJ1-1; TRBD1 agrees at 7 bases. Germline V gene sequence: CDR1 MNHNS, CDR2 SASEGT. The CDR3 has 13 residues.

The chain has TRBV14 and TRBJ2-7, with D unresolved. Germline lookup yields CDR1 SGHDN and CDR2 FVKESK. This CDR3 is built from 17 residues. The germline V and J ends were trimmed by 0 bases and 8 bases, with 23 bases remaining between them. The DNA of the CDR3 is TGTGCCAGCAGCCAAGATCGCTTGATACGCCACCCTACGCAGCAGTACTTC. This translates into CASSQDRLIRHPTQQYF. Combining the CDR3 with reference TRBV14 and TRBJ2-7 gives the whole variable domain EAGVTQFPSHSVIEKGQTVTLRCDPISGHDNLYWYRRVMGKEIKFLLHFVKESKQDESGMPNNRFLAERTGGTYSTLKVQPAELEDSGVYFCASSQDRLIRHPTQQYFGPGTRLTVT.

The rearrangement uses TRBV24-1 and TRBJ1-5; D remains ambiguous. V lost 3 bases and J 2 bases, leaving 4 bases between the germline ends. Germline lookup yields CDR1 KGHDR and CDR2 SFDVKD. The CDR3 has 13 amino acids. The CDR3 DNA reads TGTGCCACCAGTGATAGAGGCAATCAGCCCCAGCATTTT. Protein product: CATSDRGNQPQHF.

This chain joins TRBV7-2 and TRBJ1-5; 9 bases agree with TRBD1. In germline, CDR1 is SGHTA, CDR2 FQGNSA. V dropped 5 bases and J dropped 5; count of bases not matched to a gene: 7. CDR3 length equals 15 residues. CDR3 protein: CASSIRTGEDQPQHF. CDR3 DNA sequence: TGTGCCAGCAGCATTAGGACAGGGGAGGATCAGCCCCAGCATTTT.

This clone was detected only a few times. The V and J genes are TRBV19 and TRBJ2-3; 9 bases align to TRBD1. J was trimmed by 1 base and V by 1 base; bases with no gene match: 9. The CDR3 has 18 residues. The germline V gene has CDR1 LNHDA and CDR2 SQIVND (reference sequence). The CDR3 region is CASSIGVGRQGGTDTQYF. The DNA of the CDR3 is TGTGCCAGTAGTATAGGAGTCGGGAGACAGGGGGGCACAGATACGCAGTATTTT.

V gene TRBV6-2 or TRBV6-3 combines with J gene TRBJ1-2; 7 bases fit TRBD1. Germline-derived CDR1 and CDR2 are MNHEY and SVGEGT. The CDR3 runs to 18 residues. Losses at the gene ends were 0 bases for V and 8 bases for J; bases not matched to a gene: 18. The CDR3 DNA is TGTGCCAGCAGTTACTCGACTGGACAGGTATCTCATTCGTGGGGCTACACCTTC. As protein: CASSYSTGQVSHSWGYTF.

About this clone itself: Other DNA sequences within the sample encode an identical CDR3. The V call is TRBV18, the J call TRBJ1-1; D unresolved. This CDR3 is 11 amino acids long. V was cut by 2 bases and J by 8 bases, with 6 bases left in between. The germline CDR1 and CDR2 sequences are KGHSH and LQKENI. CDR3 nucleotides: TGTGCCAGCTCACCAGGGCTCGAAGCTTTCTTT. It encodes CASSPGLEAFF.